This is a list of T cell receptor beta chains from one sample in a study of CD4 T cells in relation to SARS-CoV-2 and coronaviruses. Antigens of these TCRs are unknown. Some clones are missing from TCRdb's copy, which holds only in-frame ones; the method was immunoSEQ multiplex PCR. In the table there are around 25,000 clones, 73% of which are singletons. Sequenced: CD4+ T cells from PBMCs, cultured in vitro. The receptors come from a human donor in good health. Each CDR3 is given with its conserved first and last residue. A D gene is named only where the DNA matches it firmly. Some rows mark clone size as missing; the rest say once, few, many or name a class of expanded clone.

v_gene	d_gene	j_gene	abundance	CDR3aa	CDR3nt
TRBV7-2	NA	TRBJ1-5	NA	CASSLDLSQPQHF	TGTGCCAGCAGCTTAGATCTTAGTCAGCCCCAGCATTTT
TRBV6-6	NA	TRBJ2-3	NA	CASLRFVWDSTDTQYF	TGTGCCAGCTTACGCTTTGTCTGGGACAGCACAGATACGCAGTATTTT
TRBV25-1	NA	TRBJ1-6	NA	CASSEGAGYVNSPLHF	TGTGCCAGCAGTGAAGGAGCGGGGTATGTTAATTCACCCCTCCACTTT
TRBV6-2/TRBV6-3	NA	TRBJ2-7	NA	CASSYSNGIEQYF	TGTGCCAGCAGTTACTCTAACGGGATCGAGCAGTACTTC
TRBV29-1	NA	TRBJ1-2	NA	CSVEDIRSRVEGYTF	TGCAGCGTTGAAGATATCCGTAGCAGGGTGGAAGGCTACACCTTC
TRBV6-5	NA	TRBJ1-4	NA	CASSFNWEDEKLFF	TGTGCCAGCAGTTTCAACTGGGAAGACGAAAAACTGTTTTTT
TRBV5-1	TRBD1	TRBJ1-4	NA	CATTQTGTGTEKLFF	TGCGCCACCACACAAACCGGGACAGGGACGGAAAAACTGTTTTTT
TRBV5-1	TRBD1	TRBJ2-3	NA	CASSFGQGADTQYF	TGCGCCAGCAGCTTTGGGCAGGGGGCAGATACGCAGTATTTT
TRBV19	TRBD1	TRBJ1-5	NA	CASHRGLHQPQHF	TGTGCCAGTCACAGGGGGCTGCATCAGCCCCAGCATTTT
TRBV10-3	TRBD1	TRBJ1-4	NA	CATGTGANEKLFF	TGTGCCACCGGGACAGGGGCGAATGAAAAACTGTTTTTT
TRBV6-5	TRBD1	TRBJ1-2	NA	CASSYSLGSGGGYTF	TGTGCCAGCAGTTACTCGCTCGGGTCAGGGGGGGGCTACACCTTC
TRBV6-2/TRBV6-3	TRBD1	TRBJ1-2	NA	CASSFRVGRGTPAYGYTF	TGTGCCAGCAGTTTTCGGGTGGGCAGGGGGACACCGGCCTATGGCTACACCTTC
TRBV5-6	NA	TRBJ1-1	once	CASSLAGNTEAFF	TGTGCCAGCAGCTTGGCAGGGAACACTGAAGCTTTCTTT
TRBV5-4	NA	TRBJ2-5	few	CASSPPGRGETQYF	TGTGCCAGCAGCCCGCCCGGGAGAGGGGAGACCCAGTACTTC
TRBV11-2	NA	TRBJ2-7	NA	CASRTSGSWEQYF	TGTGCCAGCAGAACAAGCGGGTCCTGGGAGCAGTACTTC
TRBV4-1	NA	TRBJ2-1	NA	CASRERVLNYNEQFF	TGCGCCAGCAGAGAGAGGGTTCTCAACTACAATGAGCAGTTCTTC
TRBV7-2	TRBD1	TRBJ2-7	NA	CASSSHGGTGDNEQYF	TGTGCCAGCAGCTCCCACGGGGGGACAGGGGACAACGAGCAGTACTTC
TRBV7-2	NA	TRBJ2-1	NA	CASSWAYREQEQFF	TGTGCCAGCAGCTGGGCCTACAGGGAGCAGGAACAGTTCTTC
TRBV10-3	TRBD1	TRBJ2-3	NA	CAISDQTGGTDTQYF	TGTGCCATCAGTGATCAAACAGGGGGGACAGATACGCAGTATTTT
TRBV11-2	NA	TRBJ1-3	NA	CASSLEDTAFRVGARDTIYF	TGTGCCAGCAGCTTAGAGGATACCGCCTTTAGGGTTGGGGCGCGAGACACCATATATTTT
TRBV5-1	NA	TRBJ2-7	few	CASSLGPGEIYEQYF	TGCGCCAGCAGCTTGGGGCCAGGGGAAATCTACGAGCAGTACTTC
TRBV19	TRBD1	TRBJ1-5	medium-sized	CASSTTGGPQPQHF	TGTGCCAGTAGTACAACAGGGGGACCTCAGCCCCAGCATTTT
TRBV19	NA	TRBJ1-4	few	CASTYTGGNEKLFF	TGTGCCAGTACCTACACCGGGGGGAATGAAAAACTGTTTTTT
TRBV19	NA	TRBJ2-5	NA	CASSPTNTQETQYF	TGTGCCAGTAGCCCCACCAATACCCAAGAGACCCAGTACTTC
TRBV6-1	NA	TRBJ2-7	NA	CASSEAGQVYEQYF	TGTGCCAGCAGTGAAGCTGGCCAGGTCTACGAGCAGTACTTC
TRBV11-3	NA	TRBJ2-7	NA	CASSLGRGSDEQYF	TGTGCCAGCAGCTTAGGTCGGGGATCGGACGAGCAGTACTTC
TRBV10-3	NA	TRBJ2-1	once	CAISDRAGDEQFF	TGTGCCATCAGTGATAGGGCAGGGGATGAGCAGTTCTTC
TRBV18	TRBD1	TRBJ1-4	NA	CASSPGQGSNEKLFF	TGTGCCAGCTCACCCGGACAGGGAAGCAATGAAAAACTGTTTTTT
TRBV4-1	NA	TRBJ2-1	few	CASSHYNEQFF	TGCGCCAGCAGCCACTACAATGAGCAGTTCTTC